The source of this T cell receptor beta chain is a study of shared clonotypes between healthy human individuals. The length of the CDR3 is 14 residues. V lost 0 bases, J lost 4 bases, and 3 bases stayed unmatched. Germline CDR1 and CDR2: SGHRS and YFSETQ. Replicate PCRs run on sorted subsets employed around 200 ng DNA, 30,000 to 35,000 T cell genomes. Profiled with immunoSEQ multiplex PCR; TCRdb holds only in-frame clones, not every one. The sample records approximately 2,000,000 clones, 92% being singletons. CD4+ cells underwent separation, giving CD45RA+ naive and CD45RA-negative memory subsets. This clone was detected once.

Material for sequencing was naive CD4+ T cells from PBMCs. The subset was: CD45RA+ positively selected. This clonotype was obtained from a man aged 18 to 35 in good health. Some clones in this sample may be carry-over from other donors' samples. V and J are TRBV5-1 and TRBJ2-5; 7 nucleotides match TRBD2. CDR3 sequence reads: CASSLVGEGETQYF. In nucleotides, the CDR3 is TGCGCCAGCAGCTTGGTGGGGGAGGGAGAGACCCAGTACTTC.